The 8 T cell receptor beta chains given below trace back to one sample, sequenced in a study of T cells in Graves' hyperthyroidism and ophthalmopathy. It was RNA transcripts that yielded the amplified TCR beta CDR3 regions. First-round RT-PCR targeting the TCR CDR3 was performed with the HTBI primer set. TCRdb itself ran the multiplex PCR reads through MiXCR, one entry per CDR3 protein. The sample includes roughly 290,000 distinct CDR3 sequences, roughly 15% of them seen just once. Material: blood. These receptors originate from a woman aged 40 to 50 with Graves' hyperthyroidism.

The CDR3 coding sequence is TGTGCCAGCAGCTTAGGAGCCCCCCGGGGGCAGTTCTTC. It encodes CASSLGAPRGQFF. This chain links TRBV5-6 with TRBJ2-1; weak D call: TRBD2 (5 bases). Trimming cost V 2 bases and J 12 bases, with 15 bases left between them. Germline V CDR1 and CDR2: SGHDT, YYEEEE. The CDR3 totals 13 residues.

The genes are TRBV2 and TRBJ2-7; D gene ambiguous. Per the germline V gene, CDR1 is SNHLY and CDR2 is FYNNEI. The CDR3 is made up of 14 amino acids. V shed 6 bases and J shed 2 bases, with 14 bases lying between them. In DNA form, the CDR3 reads TGTGCCAGCAGAACAAGGCAAGAAACCTACGAGCAGTACTTC. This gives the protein CASRTRQETYEQYF.

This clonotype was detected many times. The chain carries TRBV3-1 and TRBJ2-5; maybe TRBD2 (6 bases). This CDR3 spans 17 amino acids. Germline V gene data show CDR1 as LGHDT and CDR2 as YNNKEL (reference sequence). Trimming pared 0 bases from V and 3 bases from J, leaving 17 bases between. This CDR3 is CASSQDLPGELKETQYF. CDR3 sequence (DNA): TGTGCCAGCAGCCAAGATTTACCGGGAGAGCTAAAAGAGACCCAGTACTTC.

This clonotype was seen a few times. CDR3 in amino acids: CASSQEKAGGSYEQYF. In nucleotides, the CDR3 is TGTGCCAGCAGCCAAGAGAAAGCGGGGGGCTCCTACGAGCAGTACTTC. The rearrangement links TRBV3-1 to TRBJ2-7; TRBD2 agrees at 9 bases. Germline assignment: CDR1 LGHDT and CDR2 YNNKEL (reference sequence). V trimming: 0 bases; J trimming: 0 bases; junction bases outside the gene matches: 3. The CDR3 consists of 16 residues.

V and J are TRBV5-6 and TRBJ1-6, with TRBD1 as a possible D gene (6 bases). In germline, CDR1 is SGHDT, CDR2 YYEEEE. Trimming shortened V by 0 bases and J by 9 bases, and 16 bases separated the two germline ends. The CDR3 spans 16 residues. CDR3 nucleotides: TGTGCCAGCAGCTTGGGCGCAAATACAGGGTTTTCACCCCTCCACTTT. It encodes CASSLGANTGFSPLHF.

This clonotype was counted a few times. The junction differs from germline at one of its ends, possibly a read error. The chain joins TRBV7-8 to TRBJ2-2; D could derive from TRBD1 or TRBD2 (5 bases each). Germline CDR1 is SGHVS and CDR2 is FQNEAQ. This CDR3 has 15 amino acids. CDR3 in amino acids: CASSLVPGPTGELVF. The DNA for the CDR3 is TGTGCCAGCAGCTTAGTCCCAGGGCCGACCGGGGAGCTGGTTTTT.

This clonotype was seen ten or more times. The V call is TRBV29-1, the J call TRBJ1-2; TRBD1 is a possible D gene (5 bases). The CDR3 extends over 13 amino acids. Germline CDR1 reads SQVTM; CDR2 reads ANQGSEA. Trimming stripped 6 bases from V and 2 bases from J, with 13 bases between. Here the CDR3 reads CSVVNRGNYGYTF. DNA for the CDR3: TGCAGCGTCGTTAACCGGGGCAACTATGGCTACACCTTC.

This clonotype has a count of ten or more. This chain's CDR3 is CASSSGLAGSEQYF. DNA for the CDR3: TGTGCCAGCAGCTCGGGACTAGCGGGAAGCGAGCAGTACTTC. The V and J genes are TRBV7-2 and TRBJ2-7; 13 bases agree with TRBD2. With 4 bases clipped from V and 6 bases from J, the junction kept 3 bases outside the gene matches. CDR3 length equals 14 residues. Germline V gene sequence: CDR1 SGHTA, CDR2 FQGNSA.